The next 31 T cell receptor beta chains were all read from a single sample in a study of blood T cell repertoires in COVID-19 (dated by TCRdb to about 2020). The library relied on the immunoSEQ multiplex PCR assay. TCRdb mirrors the immuneACCESS table, restricted to in-frame sequences. Some clones are absent from its copies; in checked studies, under half trace to an unresolved V gene, and the reason for the others is unknown. The sample table shows 90,000 to 120,000 clones, and 65% to 90% are seen once. The top ten clonotypes cover approximately 2.4% of the sample. The specimen was PBMCs or T cells enriched from blood (not recorded which). The receptor source for this set is a woman aged 50 to 60 who had recovered from COVID-19.

The CDR3 DNA sequence: TGTGCCTCTTATTCCTGGCCGGGAATCTCCGGGACAGAGAATAACTATGGCTACACCTTC. Translation gives CASYSWPGISGTENNYGYTF. The chain employs TRBV30 and TRBJ1-2, with 7 positions matching TRBD1. Germline V gene data show CDR1 as GTSNPN and CDR2 as SVGIG (reference sequence). The junction had 27 bases not matched to a gene; V was cut back by 7 bases and J by 1 base. The CDR3 is 20 residues long.

The chain couples TRBV7-8 to TRBJ2-7; D perhaps matches TRBD1 (6 bases). V dropped 5 bases and J dropped 0 bases, with 14 bases sitting between them. The V gene's germline CDR1 is SGHVS and CDR2 FQNEAQ. The CDR3 loop spans 15 amino acids. The CDR3 protein is CASSRRDTSSYEQYF. In DNA, the CDR3 is TGTGCCAGCAGCCGCCGGGACACGTCCTCCTACGAGCAGTACTTC.

This clone was seen only once. The rearrangement links TRBV3-1 (or the pseudogene TRBV3-2) to TRBJ2-1, with 12 bases identical to TRBD2. Germline assignment: CDR1 LGHDT and CDR2 YNNKEL (reference sequence). Trimming at V came to 1 base and at J to 3 bases, leaving 7 bases not matched to a gene. The CDR3 is 18 amino acids. The CDR3 bases are TGTGCCAGCAGCCAAGGTCCGGCTAGCGGGGGGGTCTACAATGAGCAGTTCTTC. It translates to CASSQGPASGGVYNEQFF.

The chain couples TRBV19 to TRBJ1-1, with 9 positions matching TRBD1. The V and J ends lost 6 bases and 10 bases, in that order; junction bases with no gene match: 9. Germline loops: CDR1 LNHDA, CDR2 SQIVND (reference sequence). CDR3 length: 13 residues. For the CDR3, the DNA is TGTGCCAGTAGGCCGGGACAGGGTTCGGTAGCTTTCTTT. Amino acids: CASRPGQGSVAFF.

The chain is built from TRBV5-6 and TRBJ1-6, with 9 bases fitting TRBD1. V was pared by 1 base and J by 9 bases, with 8 bases of the junction left unmatched. The CDR3 has 16 amino acids. From germline, CDR1 is SGHDT and CDR2 YYEEEE. Written as DNA, the CDR3 is TGTGCCAGCAGCTTGTTTCGGAGGACAGGGGCTTCACCCCTCCACTTT. Protein sequence: CASSLFRRTGASPLHF.

This clone was recorded once. J is TRBJ2-7 and V is TRBV5-6; D perhaps matches TRBD1 (6 bases). This CDR3 is 14 amino acids long. Trimming shortened V by 4 bases and J by 0 bases, and 11 bases separated the two germline ends. The germline gives CDR1 SGHDT, CDR2 YYEEEE. The CDR3 DNA reads as TGTGCCAGCAGCCGCCAGGACAGCTCCTACGAGCAGTACTTC. It is translated as CASSRQDSSYEQYF. Supplemented by reference TRBV5-6 and TRBJ2-7, the full variable domain reads DAGVTQSPTHLIKTRGQQVTLRCSPKSGHDTVSWYQQALGQGPQFIFQYYEEEERQRGNFPDRFSGHQFPNYSSELNVNALLLGDSALYLCASSRQDSSYEQYFGPGTRLTVT.

J is TRBJ1-4 and V is TRBV5-1; 7 positions agree with TRBD1. The CDR3 runs to 15 residues. In germline, CDR1 is SGHRS, CDR2 YFSETQ. V lost 4 bases and J lost 0; bases outside the gene matches: 3. The CDR3: CASSRDRATNEKLFF. The CDR3 DNA reads as TGCGCCAGCAGCCGCGACAGGGCAACTAATGAAAAACTGTTTTTT. The whole variable domain, filled in from reference TRBV5-1 and TRBJ1-4, reads KAGVTQTPRYLIKTRGQQVTLSCSPISGHRSVSWYQQTPGQGLQFLFEYFSETQRNKGNFPGRFSGRQFSNSRSEMNVSTLELGDSALYLCASSRDRATNEKLFFGSGTQLSVL.

This chain uses TRBV19 with TRBJ2-1, with D maybe TRBD2 (6 bases). V lost 8 bases to trimming and J lost 4 bases, with 15 bases between them. There are 14 residues in the CDR3. The germline gives CDR1 LNHDA, CDR2 SQIVND (reference sequence). CDR3 protein: CASGLGGTYNEQFF. CDR3 bases: TGTGCCAGTGGCCTTGGCGGGACTTACAATGAGCAGTTCTTC. Full variable domain (missing parts from reference TRBV19 and TRBJ2-1): DGGITQSPKYLFRKEGQNVTLSCEQNLNHDAMYWYRQDPGQGLRLIYYSQIVNDFQKGDIAEGYSVSREKKESFPLTVTSAQKNPTAFYLCASGLGGTYNEQFFGPGTRLTVL.

V usage is TRBV5-4 and J usage is TRBJ2-7; the match to TRBD2 covers 9 bases. Trimming removed 4 bases from V and 3 bases from J; junction bases left unmatched: 8. The germline V gene encodes CDR1 SGHNT and CDR2 YYREEE (reference sequence). CDR3 size: 15 residues. In DNA, the CDR3 is TGTGCCAGCAGCAGCTTTATAGCGGGAGTCTACGAGCAGTACTTC. The encoded protein is CASSSFIAGVYEQYF.

V and J are TRBV9 and TRBJ2-1; D not resolved. CDR3 size: 15 residues. Germline assignment: CDR1 SGDLS and CDR2 YYNGEE. Trimming took 0 bases from V and 8 from J, leaving 15 bases between them. The CDR3 nucleotides read TGTGCCAGCAGCGTAGGTGAGGTGAAGCGCCATGAGCAGTTCTTC. This gives the protein CASSVGEVKRHEQFF. Full variable domain (rest looked up from reference TRBV9 and TRBJ2-1): DSGVTQTPKHLITATGQRVTLRCSPRSGDLSVYWYQQSLDQGLQFLIQYYNGEERAKGNILERFSAQQFPDLHSELNLSSLELGDSALYFCASSVGEVKRHEQFFGPGTRLTVL.

J is TRBJ2-1 and V is TRBV7-9; 7 nucleotides line up with TRBD1. The CDR3 consists of 19 residues. The J segment lost 10 bases and the V segment lost 5 bases, leaving 26 bases of the junction unmatched. Germline V gene lookup returns CDR1 SEHNR and CDR2 FQNEAQ (reference sequence). The CDR3 DNA follows: TGTGCCAGCAGCCGACACAGGGGACGGAGCGGAGACGGCAATTCGGAGCAGTTCTTC. Encoded protein: CASSRHRGRSGDGNSEQFF.

The V call is TRBV30, the J call TRBJ1-4, with D perhaps matching TRBD1 (5 bases). Germline V CDR1 and CDR2: GTSNPN, SVGIG (reference sequence). Between the trimmed V and J ends, which lost 2 bases and 7 bases, there was a span of 11 bases. This CDR3 has 13 amino acids. CDR3 sequence: CAWSSGDSEKLFF. Written as DNA, the CDR3 is TGTGCCTGGAGTTCGGGGGACTCTGAAAAACTGTTTTTT.

This chain uses TRBV2 with TRBJ2-2, with a tentative D call TRBD2 (5 bases). The CDR3 extends over 14 amino acids. The germline V gene has CDR1 SNHLY and CDR2 FYNNEI. Trimming removed 7 bases at V and 2 bases at J, with 11 bases between. CDR3 sequence (DNA): TGTGCCAGCATAGCGTCCGAAAACACCGGGGAGCTGTTTTTT. It specifies CASIASENTGELFF.

The chain is built from TRBV27 and TRBJ1-1; the match to TRBD1 covers 8 bases. V lost 1 base to trimming and J lost 12 bases; unmatched junction nucleotides: 10. This CDR3 region has 14 residues. Germline assignment: CDR1 MNHEY and CDR2 SMNVEV (reference sequence). The CDR3 is CASSLFGQGVVTFF. The CDR3 DNA follows: TGTGCCAGCAGTTTATTTGGACAGGGTGTTGTGACTTTCTTT.

The rearrangement joins TRBV7-2 to TRBJ2-1; TRBD2 aligns across 8 bases. Trimming cost V 3 bases and J 9 bases; bases outside gene matches: 10. The CDR3 runs to 15 residues. Germline V gene sequence: CDR1 SGHTA, CDR2 FQGNSA. The DNA for the CDR3 is TGTGCCAGCAGCTTCGGATACGGGGGGGCCAGTGAGCAGTTCTTC. Its protein product is CASSFGYGGASEQFF.

The CDR3 is CASSLTGTNYGYTF. The DNA of the CDR3 is TGCGCCAGCAGCTTAACAGGGACTAACTATGGCTACACCTTC. The chain recombines TRBV5-1 with TRBJ1-2; D is perhaps TRBD1 (6 bases). Germline CDR1 reads SGHRS; CDR2 reads YFSETQ. The V and J ends lost 2 bases and 0 bases respectively, with 8 bases between them. This CDR3 region has 14 residues. The whole variable domain, remainder taken from reference TRBV5-1 and TRBJ1-2, is KAGVTQTPRYLIKTRGQQVTLSCSPISGHRSVSWYQQTPGQGLQFLFEYFSETQRNKGNFPGRFSGRQFSNSRSEMNVSTLELGDSALYLCASSLTGTNYGYTFGSGTRLTVV.

The chain links TRBV27 to TRBJ2-7; 7 nucleotides match TRBD1. CDR1 is MNHEY and CDR2 is SMNVEV in the germline V gene (reference sequence). This CDR3 is built from 14 residues. Germline trimming cut 5 bases from V and 5 bases from J; bases unmatched to any gene: 9. In DNA form, the CDR3 reads TGTGCCAGCAGTGACAGGGACGTGTCAGACGAGCAGTACTTC. Amino acid sequence: CASSDRDVSDEQYF.

The chain links TRBV19 to TRBJ2-1, with 7 nucleotides matching TRBD2. The CDR3 is made up of 17 amino acids. V lost 0 bases, J lost 6 bases, and 11 bases stayed unmatched. Germline V lookup: CDR1 LNHDA, CDR2 SQIVND (reference sequence). The CDR3 protein is CASSIEGGTGIRNEQFF. The DNA of the CDR3 is TGTGCCAGTAGTATAGAGGGGGGGACCGGAATTCGCAATGAGCAGTTCTTC. Full variable domain (remainder filled in from reference TRBV19 and TRBJ2-1): DGGITQSPKYLFRKEGQNVTLSCEQNLNHDAMYWYRQDPGQGLRLIYYSQIVNDFQKGDIAEGYSVSREKKESFPLTVTSAQKNPTAFYLCASSIEGGTGIRNEQFFGPGTRLTVL.

The chain recombines TRBV7-9 with TRBJ2-3; TRBD1 is a possible D gene (6 bases). Trimming removed 4 bases from V and 5 bases from J, with 19 bases in between. Per germline, CDR1 SEHNR and CDR2 FQNEAQ (reference sequence). The CDR3 runs to 16 residues. The CDR3 reads CASSSAGSNRVDTQYF. The CDR3 DNA is TGTGCCAGCAGCTCGGCCGGGTCTAACAGGGTAGATACGCAGTATTTT.

This chain uses TRBV2 with TRBJ1-5; D is possibly TRBD1 (5 bases). Germline V gene lookup returns CDR1 SNHLY and CDR2 FYNNEI. Trimming pared 4 bases from V and 5 bases from J, leaving 15 bases between. The CDR3 totals 15 residues. The chain's CDR3 is CASSGDSRTDQPQHF. Written as DNA, the CDR3 is TGTGCCAGCAGTGGCGACAGCAGAACCGATCAGCCCCAGCATTTT.

The CDR3 DNA reads as TGTGCCAGCAGCCCACAGGGGGCTGGAAACACCATATATTTT. This translates into CASSPQGAGNTIYF. The chain recombines TRBV5-4 with TRBJ1-3, with 8 bases matching TRBD1. Germline lookup yields CDR1 SGHNT and CDR2 YYREEE (reference sequence). V lost 4 bases to trimming and J lost 2 bases; unmatched junction nucleotides: 2. The CDR3 loop spans 14 amino acids.

The rearrangement links TRBV30 to TRBJ2-5; D is unresolved. Trimming took 1 base from V and 4 from J, leaving 4 bases between them. This CDR3 has 11 residues. The germline gives CDR1 GTSNPN, CDR2 SVGIG (reference sequence). CDR3 nucleotides: TGTGCCTGGAGTGCGAGAGAGACCCAGTACTTC. Translating gives CAWSARETQYF.

This clone has a handful of counts. This chain joins TRBV30 and TRBJ1-3; tentative D call: TRBD1 (6 bases). V lost 3 bases, J lost 4 bases, and 22 bases lay in between. The CDR3 is 17 residues long. Germline V gene sequence: CDR1 GTSNPN, CDR2 SVGIG (reference sequence). In DNA, the CDR3 is TGTGCCTGGAGGGGCAGGGGCAGGGAGAGCGGAGGAAACACCATATATTTT. Its protein is CAWRGRGRESGGNTIYF. The full variable domain, rest sourced from reference TRBV30 and TRBJ1-3, is SQTIHQWPATLVQPVGSPLSLECTVEGTSNPNLYWYRQAAGRGLQLLFYSVGIGQISSEVPQNLSASRPQDRQFILSSKKLLLSDSGFYLCAWRGRGRESGGNTIYFGEGSWLTVV.

CDR3 in DNA: TGTGCCAGCAGCCAAGAACAGGGATACGAGCAGTACTTC. Translation: CASSQEQGYEQYF. This chain uses TRBV2 with TRBJ2-7, with a possible D match to TRBD1 (6 bases). The germline CDR1 and CDR2 sequences are SNHLY and FYNNEI. The CDR3 covers 13 residues. V was clipped by 6 bases and J by 4 bases, with 13 bases between them. The full variable domain, in which reference TRBV2 and TRBJ2-7 provide the parts outside the CDR3, is EPEVTQTPSHQVTQMGQEVILRCVPISNHLYFYWYRQILGQKVEFLVSFYNNEISEKSEIFDDQFSVERPDGSNFTLKIRSTKLEDSAMYFCASSQEQGYEQYFGPGTRLTVT.

The rearrangement links TRBV19 to TRBJ1-2, with TRBD1 as a possible D gene (6 bases). The germline gives CDR1 LNHDA, CDR2 SQIVND (reference sequence). The CDR3 sequence is 14 residues long. Trimming left V 5 bases short and J 2 bases short, with 12 bases between. The CDR3 DNA reads TGTGCCAGTAGTTCCCCGGACAGAAACTATGGCTACACCTTC. The encoded protein is CASSSPDRNYGYTF.

The chain combines TRBV3-1 (or the pseudogene TRBV3-2) with TRBJ2-7; 9 nucleotides line up with TRBD1. Trimming took 8 bases from V and 2 from J; bases not matched to a gene: 7. Germline V gene data show CDR1 as LGHDT and CDR2 as YNNKEL (reference sequence). The CDR3 loop spans 14 amino acids. The CDR3 DNA is TGTGCCAGCGGCGGACAGGGGCCAACCTACGAGCAGTACTTC. Amino acids: CASGGQGPTYEQYF.

The V and J genes are TRBV7-9 and TRBJ2-7; 7 bases are a match to TRBD2. Germline V gene data show CDR1 as SEHNR and CDR2 as FQNEAQ (reference sequence). The CDR3 has 13 residues. V lost 3 bases and J lost 5; bases outside the gene matches: 4. CDR3 amino acids: CASSLAGVDEQYF. CDR3 DNA sequence: TGTGCCAGCAGCTTGGCGGGGGTCGACGAGCAGTACTTC.

The rearrangement links TRBV19 to TRBJ1-6; 7 bases fit TRBD1. V was pared by 8 bases and J by 9 bases, with 1 base of the junction left unmatched. This CDR3 comprises 11 residues. Germline values: CDR1 LNHDA, CDR2 SQIVND (reference sequence). The CDR3 spells CASGQASPLHF. CDR3 nucleotide sequence: TGTGCCAGTGGACAGGCTTCACCCCTCCACTTT.

CDR3 in amino acids: CATSRTSGDWAYNEQFF. Written as DNA, the CDR3 is TGTGCCACCAGCAGGACTAGCGGGGACTGGGCCTACAATGAGCAGTTCTTC. The chain combines TRBV15 with TRBJ2-1, with TRBD2 matching 11 bases. CDR3 length: 17 amino acids. Unmatched junction bases numbered 6, after V lost 3 bases and J lost 2 bases. Germline-derived CDR1 and CDR2 are LNHNV and YYDKDF (reference sequence).

The V gene is TRBV5-8, the J gene TRBJ2-4; D is undetermined. The CDR3 contains 10 residues. CDR1 is SGHTS, CDR2 YDEGEE, per germline. Trimming removed 3 bases at V and 7 bases at J, with 2 bases between. The CDR3 sequence is CASSSNIQYF. The CDR3 DNA reads as TGTGCCAGCAGCTCTAACATTCAGTACTTC. Based on the CDR3 plus reference TRBV5-8 and TRBJ2-4, the full variable domain is EAGVTQSPTHLIKTRGQQATLRCSPISGHTSVYWYQQALGLGLQFLLWYDEGEERNRGNFPPRFSGRQFPNYSSELNVNALELEDSALYLCASSSNIQYFGAGTRLSVL.

This sequence joins TRBV2 and TRBJ1-1, with 7 bases fitting TRBD1. Germline CDR1 SNHLY, CDR2 FYNNEI. The CDR3 spans 14 residues. The V gene end was trimmed by 4 bases and the J gene end by 11 bases; junction bases not matched to a gene: 13. The CDR3 protein is CASSVLGQTAGAFF. Written as DNA, the CDR3 is TGTGCCAGCAGTGTCCTGGGACAGACCGCTGGGGCTTTCTTT.